The 8 T cell receptor beta chains listed next were all sequenced from one sample in a study of blood T cell repertoires in COVID-19. Profiled with immunoSEQ multiplex PCR; TCRdb holds only in-frame clones, not every one. The sample carries under 200,000 clones, approximately 91% recorded once. What was sequenced was peripheral blood. These receptors all come from a young man with COVID-19, enrolled during active disease.

This clone has just one count. The junction shows a germline mismatch at one end, possibly a read error. J is TRBJ1-4 and V is TRBV27; D possibly corresponds to TRBD1 (5 bases). The germline CDR1 and CDR2 sequences are MNHEY and SMNVEV (reference sequence). The CDR3 totals 14 residues. The CDR3 is CASSFGGVNEKLLF. CDR3 DNA: TGTGCCAGCAGTTTTGGGGGGGTGAATGAAAAACTGCTTTTT.

CDR3: CASSLGTGGEQFF. DNA for the CDR3: TGTGCCAGCAGTTTAGGAACGGGTGGTGAGCAGTTCTTC. The chain is built from TRBV27 and TRBJ2-1; D is uncertain. The CDR3 contains 13 residues. The ends were cut back, 2 bases at V and 9 bases at J, with 11 bases in the middle. Germline CDR1 reads MNHEY; CDR2 reads SMNVEV (reference sequence).

V and J are TRBV18 and TRBJ2-7, with 8 bases that match TRBD1. Trimming took 4 bases from V and 6 from J; bases not matched to a gene: 11. The CDR3 covers 15 residues. CDR1 is KGHSH, CDR2 LQKENI, per germline. The CDR3 spells CASSQGQGSLTEQYF. CDR3 nucleotides: TGTGCCAGCTCACAAGGACAGGGAAGCCTTACCGAGCAGTACTTC.

This sequence joins TRBV7-2 and TRBJ2-7; 8 bases line up with TRBD1. Germline loops: CDR1 SGHTA, CDR2 FQGNSA. CDR3 length: 16 amino acids. Germline trimming cut 1 base from V and 3 bases from J; bases unmatched to any gene: 8. The CDR3 bases are TGTGCCAGCAGCTTAGGCCTGACCGGGACAGGCTACGAGCAGTACTTC. Its protein product is CASSLGLTGTGYEQYF.

CDR3 nucleotides: TGTGCCAGCAGCTTGGTGACTAAAGATACGCAGTATTTT. This gives the protein CASSLVTKDTQYF. V is TRBV5-4 and J is TRBJ2-3, with D maybe TRBD2 (5 bases). Trimming left V 0 bases short and J 5 bases short, with 7 bases between. Germline CDR1 reads SGHNT; CDR2 reads YYREEE (reference sequence). The CDR3 sequence is 13 residues long. Full variable domain (outside the CDR3, taken from reference TRBV5-4 and TRBJ2-3): ETGVTQSPTHLIKTRGQQVTLRCSSQSGHNTVSWYQQALGQGPQFIFQYYREEENGRGNFPPRFSGLQFPNYSSELNVNALELDDSALYLCASSLVTKDTQYFGPGTRLTVL.

The chain recombines TRBV5-1 with TRBJ1-2; 10 bases fit TRBD1. V trimming: 3 bases; J trimming: 2 bases; junction bases outside the gene matches: 4. CDR1 and CDR2 (germline): SGHRS, YFSETQ. This CDR3 contains 15 residues. The CDR3 region is CASSWGQGRNYGYTF. In DNA, the CDR3 is TGCGCCAGCAGCTGGGGACAGGGGAGGAACTATGGCTACACCTTC. Full variable domain (missing parts from reference TRBV5-1 and TRBJ1-2): KAGVTQTPRYLIKTRGQQVTLSCSPISGHRSVSWYQQTPGQGLQFLFEYFSETQRNKGNFPGRFSGRQFSNSRSEMNVSTLELGDSALYLCASSWGQGRNYGYTFGSGTRLTVV.

This clone was detected only once. This chain joins TRBV12-5 and TRBJ1-5, with TRBD1 as a possible D gene (5 bases). This CDR3 has 13 residues. The V and J ends lost 8 bases and 6 bases respectively, with 14 bases between them. In germline, CDR1 is LGHNT, CDR2 FRNRAP. The CDR3 spells CASSRGGTQPQHF. The CDR3 bases are TGTGCTAGTTCCCGGGGAGGGACTCAGCCCCAGCATTTT.

V is TRBV7-2 and J is TRBJ1-1; 11 bases are shared with TRBD1. Trimming took 6 bases from V and 10 from J; bases not matched to a gene: 7. Germline V gene data show CDR1 as SGHTA and CDR2 as FQGNSA. The CDR3 loop spans 13 amino acids. The CDR3 sequence: CASSRTGGNVAFF. DNA of the CDR3: TGTGCCAGCAGTAGGACAGGGGGCAACGTAGCTTTCTTT. Drawing the rest from reference TRBV7-2 and TRBJ1-1, the complete variable domain is GAGVSQSPSNKVTEKGKDVELRCDPISGHTALYWYRQSLGQGLEFLIYFQGNSAPDKSGLPSDRFSAERTGGSVSTLTIQRTQQEDSAVYLCASSRTGGNVAFFGQGTRLTVV.